Below, one T cell receptor beta chain is given with its context. The antigen remains unidentified. These data come from a study of T cells in tumors after PD-1 blockade. Across the whole study: Patients had no prior checkpoint blockade, systemic immunosuppressants, or anti-cancer therapy within 4 weeks. Some patients also took daily vismodegib 150 mg during anti-PD-1 treatment.

Here immunoSEQ multiplex PCR was the method, and the copy in TCRdb shows in-frame clones only, minus some. The sample consists of roughly 48,000 clones, over 70% of them appearing once. Overall study results and limits: Blood contained about 43% of the tumor's TCR clonotypes.

The input for sequencing was PBMCs, taken before anti-PD-1 treatment. The sequence was obtained from a human donor with basal cell carcinoma.

The CDR3 DNA reads as TGTGCCAGCAGCTTAGCGGCAGCGGGAGACTACGAGCAGTACTTC. Translated: CASSLAAAGDYEQYF. The chain has TRBV7-6 and TRBJ2-7; 8 nucleotides align to TRBD2. Germline CDR1 is SGHVS and CDR2 is FNYEAQ. The V and J ends lost 0 bases and 3 bases, in that order; junction bases with no gene match: 4. CDR3 length equals 15 residues.